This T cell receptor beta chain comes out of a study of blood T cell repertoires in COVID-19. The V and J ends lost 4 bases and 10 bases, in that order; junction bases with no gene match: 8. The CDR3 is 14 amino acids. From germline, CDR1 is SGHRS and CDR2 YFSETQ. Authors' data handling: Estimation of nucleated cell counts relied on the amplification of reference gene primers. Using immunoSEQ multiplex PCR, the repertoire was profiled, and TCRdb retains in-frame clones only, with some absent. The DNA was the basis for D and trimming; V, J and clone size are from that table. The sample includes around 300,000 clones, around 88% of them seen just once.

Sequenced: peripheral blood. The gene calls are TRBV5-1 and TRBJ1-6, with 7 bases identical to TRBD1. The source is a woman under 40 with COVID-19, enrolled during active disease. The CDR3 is CASSGDRARSPLHF. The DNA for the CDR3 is TGCGCCAGCAGCGGAGACAGGGCTAGATCACCCCTCCACTTT.